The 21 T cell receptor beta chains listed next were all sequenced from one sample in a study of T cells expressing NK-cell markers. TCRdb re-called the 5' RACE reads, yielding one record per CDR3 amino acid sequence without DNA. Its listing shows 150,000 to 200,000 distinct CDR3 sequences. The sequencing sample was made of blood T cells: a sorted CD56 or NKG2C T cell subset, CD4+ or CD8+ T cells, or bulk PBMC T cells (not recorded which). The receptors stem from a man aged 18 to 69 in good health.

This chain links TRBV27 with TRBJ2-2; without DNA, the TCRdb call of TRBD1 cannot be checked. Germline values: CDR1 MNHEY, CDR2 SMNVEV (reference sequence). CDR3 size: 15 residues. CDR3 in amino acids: CASRAGTGGFGELFF.

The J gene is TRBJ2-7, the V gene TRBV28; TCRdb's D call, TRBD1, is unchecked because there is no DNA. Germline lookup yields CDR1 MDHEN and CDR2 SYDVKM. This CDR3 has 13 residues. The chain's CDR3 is CASSLSLRDRVYF.

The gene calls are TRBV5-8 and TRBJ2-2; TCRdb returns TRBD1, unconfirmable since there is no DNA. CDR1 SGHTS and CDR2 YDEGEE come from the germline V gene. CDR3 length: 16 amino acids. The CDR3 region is CASSGTGTDNTGELFF. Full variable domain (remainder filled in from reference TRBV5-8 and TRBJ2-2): EAGVTQSPTHLIKTRGQQATLRCSPISGHTSVYWYQQALGLGLQFLLWYDEGEERNRGNFPPRFSGRQFPNYSSELNVNALELEDSALYLCASSGTGTDNTGELFFGEGSRLTVL.

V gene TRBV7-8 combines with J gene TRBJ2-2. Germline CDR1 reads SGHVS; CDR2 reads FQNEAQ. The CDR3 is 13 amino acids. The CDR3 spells CASSLGGDGELFF.

CDR3 sequence reads: CSARDFLAGLGGETQYF. The chain has TRBV20-1 and TRBJ2-5; TCRdb outputs TRBD1, but without DNA this stays unchecked. This CDR3 contains 17 residues. Germline assignment: CDR1 DFQATT and CDR2 SNEGSKA (reference sequence).

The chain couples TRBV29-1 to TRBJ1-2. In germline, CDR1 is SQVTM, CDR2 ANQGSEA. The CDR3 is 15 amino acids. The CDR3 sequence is CTRGGRAKANYGYTF. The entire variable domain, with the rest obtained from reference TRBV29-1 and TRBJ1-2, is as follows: SAVISQKPSRDICQRGTSLTIQCQVDSQVTMMFWYRQQPGQSLTLIATANQGSEATYESGFVIDKFPISRPNLTFSTLTVSNMSPEDSSIYLCTRGGRAKANYGYTFGSGTRLTVV.

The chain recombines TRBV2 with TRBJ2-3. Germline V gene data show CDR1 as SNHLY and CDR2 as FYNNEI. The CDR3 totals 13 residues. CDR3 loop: CASLEAVTDTQYF.

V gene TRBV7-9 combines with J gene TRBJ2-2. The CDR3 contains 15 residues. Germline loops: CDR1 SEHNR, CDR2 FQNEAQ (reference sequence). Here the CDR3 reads CASSSRVTGTGELFF.

CDR3 in amino acids: CASSPLERGQVDTQYF. The rearrangement links TRBV9 to TRBJ2-3; TCRdb selects TRBD1, and the lack of DNA leaves this call unchecked. This CDR3 spans 16 amino acids. Looked up from germline, CDR1 is SGDLS and CDR2 is YYNGEE.

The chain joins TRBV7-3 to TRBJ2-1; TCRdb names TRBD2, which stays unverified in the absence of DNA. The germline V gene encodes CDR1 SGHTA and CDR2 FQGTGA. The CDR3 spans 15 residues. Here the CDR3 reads CASSIGGVGYNEQFF.

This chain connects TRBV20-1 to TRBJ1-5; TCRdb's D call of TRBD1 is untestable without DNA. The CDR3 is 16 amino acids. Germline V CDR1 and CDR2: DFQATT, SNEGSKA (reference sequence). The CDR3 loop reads CSASNSGTASGRPQHF.

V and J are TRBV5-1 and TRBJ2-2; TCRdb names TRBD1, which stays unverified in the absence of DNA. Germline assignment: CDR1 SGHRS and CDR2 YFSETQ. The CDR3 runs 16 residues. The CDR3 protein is CASTFFGGANTGELFF. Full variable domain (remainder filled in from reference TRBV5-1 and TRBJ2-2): KAGVTQTPRYLIKTRGQQVTLSCSPISGHRSVSWYQQTPGQGLQFLFEYFSETQRNKGNFPGRFSGRQFSNSRSEMNVSTLELGDSALYLCASTFFGGANTGELFFGEGSRLTVL.

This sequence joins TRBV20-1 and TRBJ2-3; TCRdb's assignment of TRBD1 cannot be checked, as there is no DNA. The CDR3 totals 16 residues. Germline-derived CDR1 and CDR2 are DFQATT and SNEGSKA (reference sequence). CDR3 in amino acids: CSAYTGARGDTDTQYF.

CDR3 sequence: CASSRGTGGAQPQHF. The V call is TRBV7-9, the J call TRBJ1-5; TCRdb reports TRBD1, a call that lacks DNA to check it against. The germline gives CDR1 SEHNR, CDR2 FQNEAQ (reference sequence). This CDR3 has 15 residues.

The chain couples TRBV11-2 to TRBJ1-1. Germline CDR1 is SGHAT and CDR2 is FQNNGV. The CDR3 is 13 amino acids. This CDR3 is CASSREISVEAFF.

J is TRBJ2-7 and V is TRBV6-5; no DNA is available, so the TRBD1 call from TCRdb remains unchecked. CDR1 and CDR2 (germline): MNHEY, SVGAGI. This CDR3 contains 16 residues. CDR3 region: CASSYLTGTGYHEQYF.

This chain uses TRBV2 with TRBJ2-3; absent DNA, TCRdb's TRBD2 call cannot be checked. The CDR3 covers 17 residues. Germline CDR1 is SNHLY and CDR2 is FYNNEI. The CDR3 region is CASSEDRSGGFTDTQYF. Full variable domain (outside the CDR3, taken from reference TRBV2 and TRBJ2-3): EPEVTQTPSHQVTQMGQEVILRCVPISNHLYFYWYRQILGQKVEFLVSFYNNEISEKSEIFDDQFSVERPDGSNFTLKIRSTKLEDSAMYFCASSEDRSGGFTDTQYFGPGTRLTVL.

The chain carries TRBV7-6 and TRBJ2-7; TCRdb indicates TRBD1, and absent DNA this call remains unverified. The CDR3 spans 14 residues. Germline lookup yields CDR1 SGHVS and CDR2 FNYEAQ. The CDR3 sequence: CASSAGTAGSEQYF.

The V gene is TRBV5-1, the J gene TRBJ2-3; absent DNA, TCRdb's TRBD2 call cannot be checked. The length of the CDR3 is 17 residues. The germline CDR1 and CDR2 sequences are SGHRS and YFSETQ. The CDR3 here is CASSLVSSGIGTDTQYF.

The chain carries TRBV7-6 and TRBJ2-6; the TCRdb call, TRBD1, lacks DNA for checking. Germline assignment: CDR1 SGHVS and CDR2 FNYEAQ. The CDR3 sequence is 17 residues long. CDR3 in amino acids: CASSLGDRGPGANVLTF.

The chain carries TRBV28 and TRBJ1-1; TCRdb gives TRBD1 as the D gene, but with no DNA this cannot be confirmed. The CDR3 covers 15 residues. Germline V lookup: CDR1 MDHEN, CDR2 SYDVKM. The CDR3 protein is CASSLRTFAPTEAFF.